Presented here are 5 T cell receptor beta chains from one specimen sequenced in a study of blood T cell repertoires in COVID-19. The repertoire was sequenced with immunoSEQ multiplex PCR; TCRdb's copy has only in-frame clones and lacks some. The sample records about 40,000 clones, just under 85% being singletons. Material: peripheral blood. These receptors came from a woman aged 55-70 years with acute or convalescent COVID-19.

The rearrangement links TRBV9 to TRBJ1-5; D is unresolved. CDR3 length: 16 amino acids. V lost 4 bases and J 2 bases, leaving 16 bases between the germline ends. The germline gives CDR1 SGDLS, CDR2 YYNGEE. CDR3 residues: CASSTRRDIGNQPQHF. CDR3 nucleotides: TGTGCCAGCAGCACAAGGAGGGATATTGGCAATCAGCCCCAGCATTTT.

The V and J genes are TRBV9 and TRBJ2-1, with 7 positions matching TRBD2. CDR1 SGDLS and CDR2 YYNGEE come from the germline V gene. The CDR3 loop spans 14 amino acids. Trimming removed 5 bases from V and 5 bases from J; junction bases left unmatched: 7. CDR3 region: CASRRSGNDNEQFF. The CDR3 DNA reads as TGTGCCAGCAGAAGGAGCGGGAATGACAATGAGCAGTTCTTC.

The chain recombines TRBV19 with TRBJ1-3; D not resolved. In germline, CDR1 is LNHDA, CDR2 SQIVND (reference sequence). Trimming pared 3 bases from V and 0 bases from J, leaving 9 bases between. The CDR3 spans 15 residues. The DNA of the CDR3 is TGTGCCAGTAGTATCCGAAGGAGCTCTGGAAACACCATATATTTT. As protein: CASSIRRSSGNTIYF.

The chain joins TRBV19 to TRBJ1-6; 8 bases line up with TRBD1. Trimming took 4 bases from V and 9 from J; bases not matched to a gene: 14. The CDR3 totals 17 residues. The V gene's germline CDR1 is LNHDA and CDR2 SQIVND (reference sequence). In DNA form, the CDR3 reads TGTGCCAGTAGTAGATTTACTGGACAGGGAATTACTTCACCCCTCCACTTT. Amino acid sequence: CASSRFTGQGITSPLHF.

This chain connects TRBV15 to TRBJ2-7; D is uncertain. This CDR3 contains 14 residues. Germline V gene sequence: CDR1 LNHNV, CDR2 YYDKDF (reference sequence). V lost 0 bases, J lost 6 bases, and 12 bases lay in between. CDR3 residues: CATSRDEHSLEQYF. The CDR3 DNA is TGTGCCACCAGCAGAGACGAGCATTCCCTCGAGCAGTACTTC.